This passage covers 32 T cell receptor beta chains from one sample sequenced in a study of blood T cell repertoires in COVID-19. The assay was immunoSEQ multiplex PCR, and TCRdb's table has in-frame clones only and misses some. The repertoire includes 350,000 to 500,000 clones, over 85% of them detected once, and around 0.92% sits in the top ten. The sample comprised peripheral blood. The receptors here all came from a man between 18 and 35 years old with COVID-19, enrolled during active disease.

V and J are TRBV12-3 or TRBV12-4 and TRBJ1-2; D uncertain. Trimming shortened V by 1 base and J by 4 bases, and 7 bases separated the two germline ends. This CDR3 contains 13 residues. This CDR3 reads CASSLEAGYGYTF. In DNA, the CDR3 is TGTGCCAGCAGTTTAGAGGCAGGCTATGGCTACACCTTC.

The V call is TRBV5-4, the J call TRBJ2-5, with D possibly being TRBD2 (6 bases). Germline CDR1 is SGHNT and CDR2 is YYREEE (reference sequence). Trimming left V 0 bases short and J 2 bases short, with 11 bases between. The CDR3 contains 15 residues. The chain's CDR3 is CASSLGRDPQETQYF. DNA for the CDR3: TGTGCCAGCAGCTTGGGGCGGGACCCACAAGAGACCCAGTACTTC.

This clone was detected only once. The V gene is TRBV3-1 (or the pseudogene TRBV3-2), the J gene TRBJ1-2; the D gene is possibly TRBD1 (5 bases). V was cut by 3 bases and J by 2 bases, with 10 bases left in between. This CDR3 region has 14 residues. Germline V gives CDR1 LGHDT, CDR2 YNNKEL (reference sequence). The CDR3 is CASSQLSGNYGYTF. CDR3 in DNA: TGTGCCAGCAGCCAGCTCTCAGGGAACTATGGCTACACCTTC.

V usage is TRBV29-1 and J usage is TRBJ2-5, with D perhaps matching TRBD2 (5 bases). The V and J ends lost 4 bases and 5 bases respectively, with 11 bases between them. CDR1 is SQVTM and CDR2 is ANQGSEA in the germline V gene. This CDR3 comprises 12 residues. In DNA, the CDR3 is TGCAGCGTTGGCGGGTTCGGGGAGACCCAGTACTTC. Its translation is CSVGGFGETQYF.

This chain joins TRBV7-6 and TRBJ2-5; 14 bases map to TRBD2. Losses at the gene ends were 5 bases for V and 3 bases for J; bases not matched to a gene: 5. Germline V gene data show CDR1 as SGHVS and CDR2 as FNYEAQ. CDR3 size: 16 residues. The CDR3 DNA reads as TGTGCCAGCAGCCACGGGACTAGCGGGGGAGAAGAGACCCAGTACTTC. Residues: CASSHGTSGGEETQYF.

CDR3 sequence reads: CASSRWGDGATNEKLFF. CDR3 DNA: TGCGCCAGCAGCCGTTGGGGGGACGGGGCAACTAATGAAAAACTGTTTTTT. This chain uses TRBV4-1 with TRBJ1-4, with a weak D call TRBD1 (5 bases). With 4 bases removed from V and 0 bases from J, the gap between germline ends came to 15 bases. CDR3 length: 17 amino acids. In germline, CDR1 is MGHRA, CDR2 YSYEKL.

This clone came up once. The rearrangement joins TRBV11-1 to TRBJ2-4; TRBD2 matches 16 bases. Germline lookup yields CDR1 SGHAT and CDR2 FQDESV (reference sequence). The junction had 8 bases not matched to a gene; V was cut back by 6 bases and J by 9 bases. This CDR3 comprises 16 residues. The CDR3 region has the DNA TGTGCCAGCAGGCCCGGGACTAGCGGGGGGGAAGGCATTCAGTACTTC. Its protein product is CASRPGTSGGEGIQYF.

V gene TRBV27 combines with J gene TRBJ2-1; D unresolved. Germline loops: CDR1 MNHEY, CDR2 SMNVEV (reference sequence). V was cut by 3 bases and J by 7 bases, with 7 bases left in between. The CDR3 has 12 residues. The CDR3 bases are TGTGCCAGCAGTTTGGGCCGGAATGAGCAGTTCTTC. It specifies CASSLGRNEQFF.

This chain links TRBV2 with TRBJ2-3; no clear D. V was cut by 1 base and J by 5 bases, with 4 bases left in between. CDR1 and CDR2 (germline): SNHLY, FYNNEI. The CDR3 consists of 12 residues. CDR3 in amino acids: CASSEVRDTQYF. The DNA for the CDR3 is TGTGCCAGCAGTGAAGTCAGAGATACGCAGTATTTT.

The chain uses TRBV10-3 and TRBJ2-1; TRBD2 aligns across 13 bases. Germline V lookup: CDR1 ENHRY, CDR2 SYGVKD. Trimming took 8 bases from V and 10 from J; bases not matched to a gene: 8. CDR3 length: 14 residues. This CDR3 reads CAISGTSGVGEQFF. Written as DNA, the CDR3 is TGTGCCATCTCCGGGACTAGCGGGGTCGGGGAGCAGTTCTTC.

This chain links TRBV19 with TRBJ2-1; 9 bases are shared with TRBD2. Germline values: CDR1 LNHDA, CDR2 SQIVND (reference sequence). The CDR3 runs to 15 residues. The junction had 6 bases not matched to a gene; V was cut back by 1 base and J by 8 bases. CDR3 loop: CASSIAMGLADEQFF. In DNA, the CDR3 is TGTGCCAGTAGTATAGCCATGGGACTAGCCGATGAGCAGTTCTTC.

The chain uses TRBV24-1 and TRBJ2-2; D is undetermined. CDR3 length: 12 residues. V gave up 4 bases and J gave up 7 bases, with 6 bases separating them. CDR1 is KGHDR, CDR2 SFDVKD, per germline. The CDR3 bases are TGTGCCACCAGTGACCCCGTCGGGGAGCTGTTTTTT. Its protein is CATSDPVGELFF.

The rearrangement uses TRBV12-5 and TRBJ1-1; D is undetermined. Germline-derived CDR1 and CDR2 are LGHNT and FRNRAP. V lost 6 bases, J lost 1 base, and 21 bases lay in between. The CDR3 loop spans 17 amino acids. In DNA, the CDR3 is TGTGCTAGTGGCCCCAAGCACAGCCTGTTGTCGAACACTGAAGCTTTCTTT. Encoded protein: CASGPKHSLLSNTEAFF.

The chain joins TRBV2 to TRBJ1-5, with TRBD1 as a possible D gene (6 bases). The V gene lost 0 bases and the J gene lost 4 bases, with 10 bases spanning the gap. CDR3 length: 15 amino acids. Germline V gene sequence: CDR1 SNHLY, CDR2 FYNNEI. The CDR3 loop is CASSEATGGNQPQHF. The CDR3 region has the DNA TGTGCCAGCAGTGAAGCGACAGGCGGGAATCAGCCCCAGCATTTT.

The V gene is TRBV5-1, the J gene TRBJ2-6, with 9 bases identical to TRBD1. V gave up 4 bases and J gave up 4 bases; unmatched junction bases: 6. This CDR3 is 16 amino acids long. Germline V gene sequence: CDR1 SGHRS, CDR2 YFSETQ. The CDR3 sequence: CASSLQGAQGANVLTF. The CDR3, as DNA: TGCGCCAGCAGCCTACAGGGGGCGCAAGGGGCCAACGTCCTGACTTTC. Together with reference TRBV5-1 and TRBJ2-6, the CDR3 gives the full variable domain: KAGVTQTPRYLIKTRGQQVTLSCSPISGHRSVSWYQQTPGQGLQFLFEYFSETQRNKGNFPGRFSGRQFSNSRSEMNVSTLELGDSALYLCASSLQGAQGANVLTFGAGSRLTVL.

The chain uses TRBV3-1 (or the pseudogene TRBV3-2) and TRBJ1-6; 10 nucleotides agree with TRBD1. This CDR3 region has 14 residues. Germline V gene data show CDR1 as LGHDT and CDR2 as YNNKEL (reference sequence). Losses at the gene ends were 4 bases for V and 7 bases for J; bases not matched to a gene: 1. The CDR3 DNA reads as TGTGCCAGCAGCCGGGACAGGGGAAATTCACCCCTCCACTTT. Encoded protein: CASSRDRGNSPLHF.

The chain combines TRBV5-4 with TRBJ1-1; the D gene is possibly TRBD1 (6 bases). The CDR3 consists of 15 residues. Trimming took off 2 bases at V and 1 base at J, with 12 bases between the two ends. CDR1 is SGHNT and CDR2 is YYREEE in the germline V gene (reference sequence). This CDR3 reads CASSFTTGRNTEAFF. The CDR3 bases are TGTGCCAGCAGCTTCACTACAGGGAGGAACACTGAAGCTTTCTTT.

This clone has only a few counts. V is TRBV6-5 and J is TRBJ2-2, with 13 bases lining up with TRBD2. V lost 11 bases, J lost 4 bases, and 7 bases stayed unmatched. The CDR3 is 15 residues long. Germline CDR1 is MNHEY and CDR2 is SVGAGI. As DNA, the CDR3 is TGTGCCGAGACTAGCGGGGGGCCCGGCACCGGGGAGCTGTTTTTT. Translated, it gives CAETSGGPGTGELFF.

This clone occurred once. CDR3 sequence (DNA): TGCGCCAGCAGCTCCATGAACAGAGAGACCCAGTACTTC. It is translated as CASSSMNRETQYF. This chain connects TRBV5-1 to TRBJ2-5; D unclear. The CDR3 runs 13 residues. Between the trimmed V and J ends, which lost 3 bases and 4 bases, there was a span of 10 bases. Germline V CDR1 and CDR2: SGHRS, YFSETQ.

The chain combines TRBV7-9 with TRBJ1-2, with D perhaps matching TRBD1 (5 bases). Germline assignment: CDR1 SEHNR and CDR2 FQNEAQ (reference sequence). The CDR3 is 15 amino acids. Deletions cut 0 bases from V and 8 bases from J, with 16 bases between. This chain's CDR3 is CASSLALTPGNGYTF. CDR3 in DNA: TGTGCCAGCAGCTTAGCGCTGACACCAGGGAACGGCTACACCTTC.

The chain is built from TRBV2 and TRBJ2-7; D unclear. Germline CDR1 and CDR2: SNHLY and FYNNEI. V lost 3 bases and J lost 7, with 19 bases in between. The CDR3 has 15 amino acids. Written as DNA, the CDR3 is TGTGCCAGCAGTGAGGGCACTCTTGCAGGCTGGGAGCAGTACTTC. The encoded protein is CASSEGTLAGWEQYF.

The J gene is TRBJ2-5, the V gene TRBV19; D is perhaps TRBD1 (5 bases). V dropped 7 bases and J dropped 9 bases, with 15 bases sitting between them. This CDR3 spans 12 amino acids. The germline CDR1 and CDR2 sequences are LNHDA and SQIVND (reference sequence). The CDR3 region has the DNA TGTGCCAGTAAGGGGTCGGGTTTGTCCCAGTACTTC. Translating gives CASKGSGLSQYF.

V is TRBV9 and J is TRBJ2-2; 8 nucleotides agree with TRBD1. J was trimmed by 4 bases and V by 4 bases; bases with no gene match: 12. This CDR3 is 17 amino acids long. Germline lookup yields CDR1 SGDLS and CDR2 YYNGEE. The CDR3 sequence is CASSPHSGTGATGELFF. Here the CDR3 DNA reads TGTGCCAGCAGCCCTCACTCCGGGACAGGAGCCACCGGGGAGCTGTTTTTT.

The genes are TRBV29-1 and TRBJ1-2; unclear D gene. Germline V gives CDR1 SQVTM, CDR2 ANQGSEA. The CDR3 runs 11 residues. The V gene lost 6 bases and the J gene lost 0 bases, with 5 bases spanning the gap. The CDR3 here is CSVGANYGYTF. In DNA, the CDR3 is TGCAGCGTCGGGGCTAACTATGGCTACACCTTC.

V and J are TRBV30 and TRBJ2-1; TRBD2 aligns across 8 bases. Germline trimming cut 2 bases from V and 6 bases from J; bases unmatched to any gene: 6. The CDR3 loop spans 14 amino acids. Looked up from germline, CDR1 is GTSNPN and CDR2 is SVGIG (reference sequence). The CDR3 nucleotides read TGTGCCTGGAGTTCTGGACTAGCACCCAATGAGCAGTTCTTC. Translation gives CAWSSGLAPNEQFF. Using reference TRBV30 and TRBJ2-1 for the parts outside the CDR3, the full variable domain is SQTIHQWPATLVQPVGSPLSLECTVEGTSNPNLYWYRQAAGRGLQLLFYSVGIGQISSEVPQNLSASRPQDRQFILSSKKLLLSDSGFYLCAWSSGLAPNEQFFGPGTRLTVL.

This chain uses TRBV7-7 with TRBJ2-5; 8 bases are a match to TRBD2. The germline V gene has CDR1 SSHAT and CDR2 FNYEAQ (reference sequence). This CDR3 has 14 amino acids. With 5 bases clipped from V and 5 bases from J, the junction kept 7 bases outside the gene matches. The CDR3, as DNA: TGTGCCAGCAGCCAAGCGGGGGCACGGGAGACCCAGTACTTC. Its translation is CASSQAGARETQYF.

The chain recombines TRBV7-8 with TRBJ2-7; TRBD1 matches 7 bases. From germline, CDR1 is SGHVS and CDR2 FQNEAQ. The CDR3 sequence is 14 residues long. V dropped 5 bases and J dropped 7; count of bases not matched to a gene: 11. The CDR3 spells CASSLDRVGGEQYF. The CDR3 DNA is TGTGCCAGCAGCCTCGACAGGGTTGGAGGAGAGCAGTACTTC.

V usage is TRBV14 and J usage is TRBJ1-3; D gene ambiguous. CDR3 size: 14 residues. Trimming shortened V by 4 bases and J by 0 bases, and 7 bases separated the two germline ends. Germline V gives CDR1 SGHDN, CDR2 FVKESK. The CDR3 DNA reads TGTGCCAGCAGCCGAATAGTCTCTGGAAACACCATATATTTT. Translation: CASSRIVSGNTIYF.

J is TRBJ1-2 and V is TRBV18; 8 nucleotides match TRBD1. Trimming cost V 6 bases and J 5 bases; bases outside gene matches: 2. This CDR3 contains 12 residues. Germline CDR1 is KGHSH and CDR2 is LQKENI. The DNA of the CDR3 is TGTGCCAGCTCCACAGGGGGATATGGCTACACCTTC. This encodes CASSTGGYGYTF.

Here the CDR3 reads CASSLGARQPQHF. DNA of the CDR3: TGCGCCAGCAGCCTGGGAGCCAGGCAGCCCCAGCATTTT. This chain uses TRBV4-1 with TRBJ1-5; D is ambiguous. Germline CDR1 and CDR2: MGHRA and YSYEKL. The CDR3 extends over 13 amino acids. Trimming took 4 bases from V and 7 from J, leaving 11 bases between them.

This clone appeared once. The chain combines TRBV5-1 with TRBJ2-5, with 8 nucleotides matching TRBD1. The CDR3 is 13 residues long. V shed 4 bases and J 5 bases; nucleotides not matched to a gene: 4. The germline V gene has CDR1 SGHRS and CDR2 YFSETQ. The CDR3 sequence is CASSKTGEETQYF. DNA of the CDR3: TGCGCCAGCAGCAAGACAGGGGAGGAGACCCAGTACTTC.

The genes are TRBV27 and TRBJ2-3; D not certain. The CDR3 is 14 amino acids. Germline assignment: CDR1 MNHEY and CDR2 SMNVEV (reference sequence). V lost 1 base and J 1 base, leaving 6 bases between the germline ends. The CDR3 spells CASSLLGRTDTQYF. For the CDR3, the DNA is TGTGCCAGCAGTTTATTGGGCCGCACAGATACGCAGTATTTT.